The next 13 T cell receptor beta chains were all read from a single sample in a study of blood T cell repertoires in COVID-19. Method: immunoSEQ multiplex PCR; TCRdb's copy keeps in-frame clones and lacks some. The table includes over 150,000 clones, about 85% detected once. The sample comprised peripheral blood. Receptors were obtained from a man older than 75 with COVID-19, enrolled during active disease.

The chain is built from TRBV7-2 and TRBJ2-2, with TRBD2 matching 11 bases. CDR1 is SGHTA and CDR2 is FQGNSA in the germline V gene. V gave up 4 bases and J gave up 1 base; unmatched junction bases: 2. The CDR3 runs to 16 residues. The CDR3 protein is CASSSGTSGNTGELFF. The CDR3, as DNA: TGTGCCAGCAGCTCGGGGACTAGCGGGAACACCGGGGAGCTGTTTTTT.

V is TRBV5-8 and J is TRBJ1-6; D gene ambiguous. The germline V gene encodes CDR1 SGHTS and CDR2 YDEGEE. Trimming removed 4 bases from V and 7 bases from J, with 24 bases in between. This CDR3 contains 18 residues. The CDR3 spells CASSPTNPYGLVNSPLHF. The CDR3 nucleotides read TGTGCCAGCAGCCCCACGAACCCCTACGGGTTGGTGAATTCACCCCTCCACTTT.

J is TRBJ1-2 and V is TRBV23-1; D may be TRBD1 (6 bases). TRBV23-1 qualifies as an ORF whose function is uncertain. This CDR3 has 16 residues. Trimming took off 0 bases at V and 6 bases at J, with 17 bases between the two ends. The CDR3: CASSQSPIHTGNGYTF. In nucleotides, the CDR3 is TGCGCCAGCAGTCAATCCCCAATTCACACAGGGAATGGCTACACCTTC.

The chain joins TRBV19 to TRBJ2-1, with 15 positions matching TRBD2. Germline V gene lookup returns CDR1 LNHDA and CDR2 SQIVND (reference sequence). The length of the CDR3 is 16 residues. With V trimmed by 5 bases and J by 4 bases, 3 bases remained unmatched. The chain's CDR3 is CASSGGTSGGYNEQFF. The CDR3 DNA reads TGTGCCAGTAGTGGTGGGACTAGCGGGGGGTACAATGAGCAGTTCTTC.

The chain recombines TRBV2 with TRBJ1-2, with D perhaps TRBD1 (5 bases). CDR1 and CDR2 from the germline V gene are SNHLY and FYNNEI. With 5 bases removed from V and 6 bases from J, the gap between germline ends came to 13 bases. The CDR3 spans 13 residues. CDR3 protein: CASSPFGRDGYTF. CDR3 coding DNA: TGTGCCAGCAGTCCCTTTGGCAGGGATGGCTACACCTTC.

V gene TRBV7-2 combines with J gene TRBJ2-7; D perhaps matches TRBD2 (5 bases). This CDR3 region has 13 residues. Germline V CDR1 and CDR2: SGHTA, FQGNSA. With 4 bases removed from V and 6 bases from J, the gap between germline ends came to 13 bases. Written as DNA, the CDR3 is TGTGCCAGCAGCTCCCAGGCGGGTCCCGAGCAGTACTTC. Protein product: CASSSQAGPEQYF.

The chain uses TRBV6-2 or TRBV6-3 and TRBJ1-2; D call uncertain. Trimming stripped 5 bases from V and 0 bases from J, with 13 bases between. The CDR3 runs to 15 residues. Germline CDR1 is MNHEY and CDR2 is SVGEGT. CDR3: CASSRAMGANYGYTF. The CDR3 DNA follows: TGTGCCAGCAGTAGGGCCATGGGAGCTAACTATGGCTACACCTTC.

This chain joins TRBV21-1 and TRBJ1-2; the table's D call of TRBD1 was not tested on the DNA. TRBV21-1 has pseudogene status. This CDR3 is 13 amino acids long. The CDR3 coding sequence is TGTGCCAGCAGCGGACAGGGTTGCTATGGCTACACCTTC. It encodes CASSGQGCYGYTF.

The chain employs TRBV4-1 and TRBJ1-4; weak D call: TRBD1 (6 bases). Per the germline V gene, CDR1 is MGHRA and CDR2 is YSYEKL. Trimming removed 1 base from V and 4 bases from J, with 16 bases in between. This CDR3 spans 17 amino acids. In DNA form, the CDR3 reads TGCGCCAGCAGCCAAGCAATGGGGGCGACGGTTAATGAAAAACTGTTTTTT. Protein: CASSQAMGATVNEKLFF.

V usage is TRBV6-5 and J usage is TRBJ1-4, with D perhaps matching TRBD1 (6 bases). Germline CDR1 is MNHEY and CDR2 is SVGAGI. The CDR3 covers 15 residues. V was shortened by 6 bases and J by 7 bases, with 18 bases between the two germline ends. In DNA form, the CDR3 reads TGTGCCAGCAGACGCTGGGGGGGGCGGGGTGAAAAACTGTTTTTT. This sequence encodes CASRRWGGRGEKLFF.

The chain recombines TRBV6-5 with TRBJ1-1, with 8 bases fitting TRBD1. V shed 8 bases, J shed 5 bases, and the junction held 16 bases outside the gene matches. Germline lookup yields CDR1 MNHEY and CDR2 SVGAGI. The length of the CDR3 is 16 residues. CDR3 sequence (DNA): TGTGCCAGCGGTTTCATGATCGGACAGGGCTATACTGAAGCTTTCTTT. Translation gives CASGFMIGQGYTEAFF.

This chain connects TRBV10-1 to TRBJ2-7; D gene unclear. The V gene lost 9 bases and the J gene lost 0 bases, with 9 bases spanning the gap. The length of the CDR3 is 12 residues. Germline CDR1 reads WNHNN; CDR2 reads SYGVQD (reference sequence). The CDR3 coding sequence is TGCGCCAGTAGAGTTTCCTCCTACGAGCAGTACTTC. It specifies CASRVSSYEQYF.

The chain couples TRBV7-3 to TRBJ1-2, with 7 bases fitting TRBD1. The V segment lost 2 bases and the J segment 4 bases; nucleotides outside the gene matches: 7. This CDR3 region has 15 residues. Germline assignment: CDR1 SGHTA and CDR2 FQGTGA. The CDR3 DNA is TGTGCCAGCAGCTTAGGGGACAGCTGGACCTATGGCTACACCTTC. This translates into CASSLGDSWTYGYTF.